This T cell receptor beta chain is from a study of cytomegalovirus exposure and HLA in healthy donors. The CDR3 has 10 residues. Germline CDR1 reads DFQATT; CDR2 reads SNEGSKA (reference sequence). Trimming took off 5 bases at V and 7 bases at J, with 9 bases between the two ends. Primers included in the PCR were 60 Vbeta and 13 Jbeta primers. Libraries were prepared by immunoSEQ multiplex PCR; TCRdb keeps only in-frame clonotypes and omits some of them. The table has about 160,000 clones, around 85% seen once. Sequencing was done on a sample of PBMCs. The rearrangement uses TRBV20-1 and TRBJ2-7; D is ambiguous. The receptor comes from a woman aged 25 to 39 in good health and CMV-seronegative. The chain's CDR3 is CSAELREQYF. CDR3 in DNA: TGCAGTGCTGAGTTGCGTGAGCAGTACTTC.